This TCR beta chain originates from a study of shared clonotypes between healthy human individuals. In the study overall: Every donor yielded three CD4 naive, three CD4 memory, two CD8 naive and one CD8 memory plate.

A note on this clone: What it recognizes is unknown.

In the CD4+ fraction, cells were divided into CD45RA+ naive and CD45RA-negative memory subsets. TCRdb's copy holds only in-frame clones and misses some; the assay was immunoSEQ multiplex PCR. The sample comprises 2 million to 2.5 million clones, approximately 95% of which are singletons, and approximately 0.4% rests with the top ten. Study results and limitations: Rarefaction demonstrated incomplete sorted-subset sequencing despite large depth.

Germline V gene data show CDR1 as SGHAT and CDR2 as FQNNGV. The CDR3 length is 15 residues. V was pared by 3 bases and J by 9 bases, with 12 bases of the junction left unmatched. The sequencing input was naive CD4+ T cells from PBMCs. As for subset: CD45RA+ positively selected. The chain employs TRBV11-2 and TRBJ2-3; 7 bases are shared with TRBD2. This clonotype was obtained from a man aged 18-30 years in good health. Some clones in this sample may be carry-over from other donors' samples. The CDR3, as DNA: TGTGCCAGCAGCTTGCACCTAGCGGAAGGGGTAACGCAGTATTTT. Residues: CASSLHLAEGVTQYF.